Listed below are T cell receptor beta chains from one sample, sequenced in a study of shared clonotypes between healthy human individuals. The protocol was immunoSEQ multiplex PCR, while the TCRdb copy is restricted to in-frame clones and leaves out a portion. The data contain about 800,000 clones, 95% to 97% of them singletons. The sample taken for sequencing was naive CD8+ T cells sorted from blood. The receptor source for this set is a man aged 30 to 45 in good health. Both conserved end residues are part of each CDR3. A D gene is named only where the DNA matches it firmly. Not all rows give a size; the values are once, few, many and, for expanded clones, a class.

. TRBD2 TRBJ2-1 TRBV5-1 CASSLGSGEYEQFF TGCGCCAGCAGCTTGGGCAGCGGGGAATATGAGCAGTTCTTC
. . TRBJ1-4 TRBV11-2 CASSTTESNNEKLFF TGTGCCAGCAGCACGACCGAGAGTAATAATGAAAAACTGTTTTTT
. TRBD1 TRBJ2-7 TRBV11-3 CASSPRTGEAYEQYF TGTGCCAGCAGCCCTCGGACAGGGGAAGCCTACGAGCAGTACTTC
. TRBD1 TRBJ2-7 TRBV18 CASSPEQGAGLREQYF TGTGCCAGCTCACCGGAACAGGGGGCAGGGCTGAGGGAGCAGTACTTC
few TRBD2 TRBJ2-7 TRBV7-2 CASSLNLAGPYEQYF TGTGCCAGCAGCTTAAACCTAGCGGGGCCCTACGAGCAGTACTTC
. . TRBJ2-5 TRBV6-5 CASSYSRETQYF TGTGCCAGCAGTTACTCGAGAGAGACCCAGTACTTC
. . TRBJ2-1 TRBV27 CASTLGSEQFF TGTGCCAGCACTTTAGGGAGTGAGCAGTTCTTC
. . TRBJ2-2 TRBV15 CATSRDANTGELFF TGTGCCACCAGCAGAGACGCAAACACCGGGGAGCTGTTTTTT
. . TRBJ1-1 TRBV6-6 CASSQGPLEAFF TGTGCCAGCAGCCAAGGACCCCTTGAAGCTTTCTTT
. . TRBJ2-1 TRBV11-2 CASEGSVGPGALDEQFF TGTGCCAGCGAAGGTTCCGTTGGGCCGGGAGCTTTGGATGAGCAGTTCTTC
. . TRBJ2-7 TRBV6-5 CASSPEVGVEQYF TGTGCCAGCAGTCCCGAGGTGGGGGTCGAGCAGTACTTC
. . TRBJ1-3 TRBV10-3 CAISEVQPSGNTIYF TGTGCCATCAGTGAGGTTCAGCCCTCTGGAAACACCATATATTTT
. . TRBJ1-1 TRBV4-1 CASSRVRDTEAFF TGCGCCAGCAGCCGCGTACGAGACACTGAAGCTTTCTTT
once . TRBJ1-1 TRBV7-9 CASSRLGGMNTEAFF TGTGCCAGCAGCCGACTCGGGGGGATGAACACTGAAGCTTTCTTT
. . TRBJ2-1 TRBV11-2 CASSLVRNNEQFF TGTGCCAGCAGCTTAGTCAGAAACAATGAGCAGTTCTTC
. TRBD1 TRBJ2-3 TRBV29-1 CSVTRDSPTDTQYF TGCAGCGTTACCCGGGACAGCCCCACAGATACGCAGTATTTT
once . TRBJ2-3 TRBV5-6 CASSLKTASTDTQYF TGTGCCAGCAGCCTAAAGACAGCTAGCACAGATACGCAGTATTTT
. TRBD2 TRBJ2-1 TRBV28 CASNPIAGGPYNEQFF TGTGCCAGCAATCCCATAGCGGGAGGGCCCTACAATGAGCAGTTCTTC
. TRBD1 TRBJ2-7 TRBV6-4 CASSPVRDREPYEQYF TGTGCCAGCAGTCCCGTTAGGGACAGGGAACCCTACGAGCAGTACTTC
. . TRBJ2-5 TRBV2 CASSDETQYF TGTGCCAGCAGTGATGAGACCCAGTACTTC
. TRBD2 TRBJ2-3 TRBV6-5 CASTNLGGTDTQYF TGTGCCAGCACCAATCTGGGGGGGACAGATACGCAGTATTTT
once . TRBJ2-7 TRBV7-8 CASSWTVGEYEQYF TGTGCCAGCAGCTGGACCGTCGGGGAGTACGAGCAGTACTTC
. TRBD1 TRBJ1-5 TRBV19 CASNLGQGVQPQHF TGTGCCAGTAACCTGGGACAGGGGGTTCAGCCCCAGCATTTT
. . TRBJ2-7 TRBV29-1 CSAGTEDSYEQYF TGCAGCGCCGGGACCGAAGACTCCTACGAGCAGTACTTC
. . TRBJ2-7 TRBV9 CASSVGGQGFDYEQYF TGTGCCAGCAGCGTAGGCGGTCAGGGGTTTGACTACGAGCAGTACTTC
. . TRBJ2-7 TRBV20-1 CSVSSYEQYF TGCAGTGTTTCCTCATACGAGCAGTACTTC
. . TRBJ2-6 TRBV9 CASSPRLSGANVLTF TGTGCCAGCAGCCCTAGACTGTCTGGGGCCAACGTCCTGACTTTC
. TRBD1 TRBJ2-1 TRBV7-8 CASSPGQGPNEQFF TGTGCCAGCAGCCCGGGACAGGGTCCGAATGAGCAGTTCTTC
. . TRBJ2-3 TRBV6-5 CASSSTSTMLGDTQYF TGTGCCAGCAGTTCGACTTCTACCATGCTTGGAGATACGCAGTATTTT
. . TRBJ2-4 TRBV28 CASRQNTGFIAKNIQYF TGTGCCAGCAGACAAAATACAGGGTTTATTGCCAAAAACATTCAGTACTTC
. TRBD1 TRBJ1-1 TRBV5-4 CASSLGTGLLNTEAFF TGTGCCAGCAGCTTGGGGACAGGGCTGTTGAACACTGAAGCTTTCTTT
. . TRBJ2-5 TRBV2 CASSERPRLGAQYF TGTGCCAGCAGTGAGAGGCCGAGGTTGGGGGCCCAGTACTTC
. . TRBJ2-1 TRBV27 CASKTQLTIHNEQFF TGTGCCAGCAAAACTCAGCTGACCATTCACAATGAGCAGTTCTTC
. . TRBJ1-2 TRBV6-5 CASSYSATGGSGYTF TGTGCCAGCAGTTACTCGGCCACCGGAGGGTCAGGCTACACCTTC
. . TRBJ2-7 TRBV7-6 CASGVGPGPDEQYF TGTGCCAGCGGGGTGGGACCGGGTCCGGACGAGCAGTACTTC
. TRBD2 TRBJ2-2 TRBV19 CASPTSSGELFF TGTGCCAGCCCGACTAGCTCCGGGGAGCTGTTTTTT
. . TRBJ2-1 TRBV6-1 CASSDGGEEPYNEQFF TGTGCCAGCAGTGACGGAGGGGAGGAGCCCTACAATGAGCAGTTCTTC
. TRBD1 TRBJ1-1 TRBV5-1 CASSLVLDRGPGAEAFF TGCGCCAGCAGCTTGGTTCTGGACAGGGGCCCGGGGGCTGAAGCTTTCTTT
. . TRBJ2-3 TRBV11-1 CASSLGGSGQYF TGTGCCAGCAGCTTAGGTGGGTCAGGGCAGTATTTT
. TRBD1 TRBJ2-1 TRBV30 CAWSSADRGLFNEQFF TGTGCCTGGAGTTCAGCCGACAGGGGGCTCTTCAATGAGCAGTTCTTC
. . TRBJ2-1 TRBV4-3 CASSQESGGEQFF TGCGCCAGCAGCCAAGAATCAGGCGGCGAGCAGTTCTTC
. . TRBJ2-6 TRBV25-1 CASSELGVDGANVLTF TGTGCCAGCAGTGAATTGGGGGTGGATGGGGCCAACGTCCTGACTTTC
once TRBD1 TRBJ2-1 TRBV4-1 CASSPTTGAGYNEQFF TGCGCCAGCAGCCCTACAACAGGGGCCGGCTACAATGAGCAGTTCTTC
. . TRBJ2-1 TRBV10-3 CAISVTQGGNGNEQFF TGTGCCATCAGTGTTACACAGGGAGGTAACGGCAATGAGCAGTTCTTC
. . TRBJ2-7 TRBV7-2 CASSARMSGFDEQYF TGTGCCAGCAGCGCCCGAATGTCAGGGTTCGACGAGCAGTACTTC
. TRBD1 TRBJ2-7 TRBV13 CASSLTEGAAEQYF TGTGCCAGCAGCTTAACCGAGGGGGCGGCGGAGCAGTACTTC
. . TRBJ2-7 TRBV5-1 CASSFEGVPYEQYF TGCGCCAGCAGCTTCGAGGGAGTTCCCTACGAGCAGTACTTC
. TRBD2 TRBJ2-5 TRBV19 CASGHPGLMETQYF TGTGCCAGCGGACACCCGGGACTAATGGAGACCCAGTACTTC
. . TRBJ2-7 TRBV27 CASSNFGDEQYF TGTGCCAGCTCCAATTTCGGGGACGAGCAGTACTTC
. . TRBJ2-3 TRBV2 CASSPKRDTQYF TGTGCCAGCAGCCCAAAAAGGGATACGCAGTATTTT